The entry below gives a single T cell receptor (beta chain) sequence along with its context. What it binds is unknown. This entry belongs to a study of T cell responses to AZD1222 COVID-19 vaccine. This CDR3 has 13 amino acids. Deletions cut 3 bases from V and 4 bases from J, with 9 bases between. Looked up from germline, CDR1 is SEHNR and CDR2 is FQNEAQ (reference sequence). Study-wide results and caveats: Among the donors, most were white British and more were female, and clonal diversity was possibly underestimated. The number of AZD1222 recipients seropositive at baseline was only 6 or 7. Nearly half of spike-specific TCRs reportedly target variant regions that are unmutated in the B.1.351 and B.1.1.7 variants.

Sequencing was performed with immunoSEQ multiplex PCR; in TCRdb, only in-frame clones are kept and a portion is missing. The sample has 100,000 to 150,000 clones, more than 85% seen once. The sequenced sample was peripheral blood, obtained on day 0 of AZD1222 vaccination. This receptor was identified in an adult in good health. The gene calls are TRBV7-9 and TRBJ1-1; D is ambiguous. CDR3 coding DNA: TGTGCCAGCAGCTTCACAGACTCCACTGAAGCTTTCTTT. Amino acid sequence: CASSFTDSTEAFF.